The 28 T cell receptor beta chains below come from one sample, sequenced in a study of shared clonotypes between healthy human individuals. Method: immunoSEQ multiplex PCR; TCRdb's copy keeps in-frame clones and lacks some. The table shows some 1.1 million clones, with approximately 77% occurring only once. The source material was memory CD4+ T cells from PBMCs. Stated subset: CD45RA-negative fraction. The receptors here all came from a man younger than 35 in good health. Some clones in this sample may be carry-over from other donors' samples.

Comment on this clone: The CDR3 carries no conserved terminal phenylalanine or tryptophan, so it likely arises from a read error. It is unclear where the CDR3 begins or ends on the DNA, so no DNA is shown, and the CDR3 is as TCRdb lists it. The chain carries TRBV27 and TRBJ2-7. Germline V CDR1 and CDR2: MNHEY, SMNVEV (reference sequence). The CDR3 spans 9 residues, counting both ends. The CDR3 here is CASSPVRVC.

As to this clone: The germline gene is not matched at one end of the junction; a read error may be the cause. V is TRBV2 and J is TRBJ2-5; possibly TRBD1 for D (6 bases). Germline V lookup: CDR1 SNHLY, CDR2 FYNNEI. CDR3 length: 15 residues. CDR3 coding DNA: TGTGCCAGCAGGCAAGAGCAGGGGATCAGTGAGACCCGGTACTTC. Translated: CASRQEQGISETRYF. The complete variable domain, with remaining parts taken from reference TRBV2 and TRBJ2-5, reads EPEVTQTPSHQVTQMGQEVILRCVPISNHLYFYWYRQILGQKVEFLVSFYNNEISEKSEIFDDQFSVERPDGSNFTLKIRSTKLEDSAMYFCASRQEQGISETRYFGPGTRLLVL.

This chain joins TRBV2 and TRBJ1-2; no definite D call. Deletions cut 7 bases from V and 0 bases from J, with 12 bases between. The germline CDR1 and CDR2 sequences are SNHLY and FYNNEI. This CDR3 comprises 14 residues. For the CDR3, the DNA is TGTGCCAGCAACAATCAGAGAGCTAACTATGGCTACACCTTC. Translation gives CASNNQRANYGYTF.

CDR3 nucleotides: TGTGCCAGCAGTTTTTCTAGAGGAAACACCATATATTTT. As protein: CASSFSRGNTIYF. The rearrangement joins TRBV6-5 to TRBJ1-3; D uncertain. The V gene's germline CDR1 is MNHEY and CDR2 SVGAGI. The CDR3 loop spans 13 amino acids. With 4 bases removed from V and 4 bases from J, the gap between germline ends came to 8 bases.

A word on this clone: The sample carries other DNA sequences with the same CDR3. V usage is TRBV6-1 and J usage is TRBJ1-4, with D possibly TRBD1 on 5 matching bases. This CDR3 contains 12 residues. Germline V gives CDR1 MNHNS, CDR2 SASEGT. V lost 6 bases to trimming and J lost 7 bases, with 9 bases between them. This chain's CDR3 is CASRRGAEKLFF. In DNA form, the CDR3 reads TGTGCCAGCAGGAGGGGAGCTGAAAAACTGTTTTTT.

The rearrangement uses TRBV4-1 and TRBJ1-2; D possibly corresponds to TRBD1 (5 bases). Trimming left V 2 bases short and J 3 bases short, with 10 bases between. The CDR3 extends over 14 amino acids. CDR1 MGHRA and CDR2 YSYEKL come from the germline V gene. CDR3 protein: CASSQIQEYYGYTF. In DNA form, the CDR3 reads TGCGCCAGCAGCCAAATACAGGAGTACTATGGCTACACCTTC.

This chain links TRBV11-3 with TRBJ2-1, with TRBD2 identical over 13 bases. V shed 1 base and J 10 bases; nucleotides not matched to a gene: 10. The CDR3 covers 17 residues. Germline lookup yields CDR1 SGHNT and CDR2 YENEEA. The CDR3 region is CASSLGLRLAGGGEQFF. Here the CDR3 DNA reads TGTGCCAGCAGCTTAGGTCTGAGACTAGCGGGAGGAGGCGAGCAGTTCTTC. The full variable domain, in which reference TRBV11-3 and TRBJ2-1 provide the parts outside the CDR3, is EAGVVQSPRYKIIEKKQPVAFWCNPISGHNTLYWYLQNLGQGPELLIRYENEEAVDDSQLPKDRFSAERLKGVDSTLKIQPAELGDSAVYLCASSLGLRLAGGGEQFFGPGTRLTVL.

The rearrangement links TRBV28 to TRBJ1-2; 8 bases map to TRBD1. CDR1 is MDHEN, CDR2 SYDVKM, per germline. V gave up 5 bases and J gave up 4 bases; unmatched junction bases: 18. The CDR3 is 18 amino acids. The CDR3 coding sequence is TGTGCCAGCAGTCCCCGGACAGGGTATCGTATGGGGCGCTATGGCTACACCTTC. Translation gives CASSPRTGYRMGRYGYTF.

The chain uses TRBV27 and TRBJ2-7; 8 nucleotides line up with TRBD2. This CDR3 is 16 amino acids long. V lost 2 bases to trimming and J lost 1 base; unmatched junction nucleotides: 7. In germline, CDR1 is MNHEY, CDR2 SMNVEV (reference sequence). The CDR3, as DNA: TGTGCCAGCAGTTTACTTTCCAGCGGGAGTTCCTACGAGCAGTACTTC. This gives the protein CASSLLSSGSSYEQYF.

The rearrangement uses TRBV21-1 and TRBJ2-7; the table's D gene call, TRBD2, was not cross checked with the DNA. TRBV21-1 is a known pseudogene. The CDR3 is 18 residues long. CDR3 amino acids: CASSKDLDPYWSSYEQYF. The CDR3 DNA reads TGTGCCAGCAGCAAAGACCTAGATCCCTACTGGTCGTCCTACGAGCAGTACTTC.

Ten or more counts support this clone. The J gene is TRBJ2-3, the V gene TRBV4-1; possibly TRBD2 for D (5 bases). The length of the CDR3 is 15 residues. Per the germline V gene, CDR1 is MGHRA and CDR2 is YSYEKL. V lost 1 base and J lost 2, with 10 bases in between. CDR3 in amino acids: CASSQVGGPTDTQYF. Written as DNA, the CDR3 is TGCGCCAGCAGCCAAGTCGGCGGGCCCACAGATACGCAGTATTTT.

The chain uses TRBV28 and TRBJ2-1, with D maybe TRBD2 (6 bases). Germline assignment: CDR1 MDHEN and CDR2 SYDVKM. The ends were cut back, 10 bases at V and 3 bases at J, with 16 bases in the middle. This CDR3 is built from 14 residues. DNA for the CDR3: TGTGCCACTTTGAGTGGGACTTACTACAATGAGCAGTTCTTC. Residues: CATLSGTYYNEQFF.

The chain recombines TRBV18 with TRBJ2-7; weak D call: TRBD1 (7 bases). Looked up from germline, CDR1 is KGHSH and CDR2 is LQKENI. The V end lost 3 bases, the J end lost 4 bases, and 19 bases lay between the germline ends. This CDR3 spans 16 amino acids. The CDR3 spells CASSPNTLTGRYEQYF. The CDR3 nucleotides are TGTGCCAGCTCACCGAATACCCTGACAGGGAGGTACGAGCAGTACTTC.

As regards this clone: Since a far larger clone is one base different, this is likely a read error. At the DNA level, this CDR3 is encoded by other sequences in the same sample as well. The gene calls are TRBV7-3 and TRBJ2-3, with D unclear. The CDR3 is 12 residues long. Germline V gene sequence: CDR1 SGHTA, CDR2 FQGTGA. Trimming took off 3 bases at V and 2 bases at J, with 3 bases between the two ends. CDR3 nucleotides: TGTGCCAGCAGCTTCGACACAGATACGCAGTATTTT. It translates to CASSFDTDTQYF.

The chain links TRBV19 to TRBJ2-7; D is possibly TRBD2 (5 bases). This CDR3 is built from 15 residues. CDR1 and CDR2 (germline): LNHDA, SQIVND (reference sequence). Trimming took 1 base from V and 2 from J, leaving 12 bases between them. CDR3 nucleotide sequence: TGTGCCAGTAGTATAGCTGCTAGCAGCGCCTACGAGCAGTACTTC. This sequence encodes CASSIAASSAYEQYF.

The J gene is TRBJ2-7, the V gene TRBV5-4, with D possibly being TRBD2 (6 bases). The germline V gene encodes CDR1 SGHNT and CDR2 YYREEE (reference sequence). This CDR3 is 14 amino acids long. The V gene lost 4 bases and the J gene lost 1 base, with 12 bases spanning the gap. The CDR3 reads CASSNRSGSYEQYF. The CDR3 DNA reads TGTGCCAGCAGCAACAGGAGCGGGTCCTACGAGCAGTACTTC.

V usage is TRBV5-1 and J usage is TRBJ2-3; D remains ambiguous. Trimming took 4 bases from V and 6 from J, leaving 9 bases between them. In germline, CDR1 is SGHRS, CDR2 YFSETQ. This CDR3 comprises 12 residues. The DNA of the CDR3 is TGCGCCAGCAGCCATCCAATGGATACGCAGTATTTT. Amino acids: CASSHPMDTQYF. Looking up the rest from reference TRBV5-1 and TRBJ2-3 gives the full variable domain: KAGVTQTPRYLIKTRGQQVTLSCSPISGHRSVSWYQQTPGQGLQFLFEYFSETQRNKGNFPGRFSGRQFSNSRSEMNVSTLELGDSALYLCASSHPMDTQYFGPGTRLTVL.

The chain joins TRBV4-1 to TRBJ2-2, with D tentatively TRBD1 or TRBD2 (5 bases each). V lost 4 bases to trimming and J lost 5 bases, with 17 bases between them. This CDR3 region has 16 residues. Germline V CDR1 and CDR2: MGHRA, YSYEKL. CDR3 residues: CASSRGGAEITGELFF. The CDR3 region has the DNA TGCGCCAGCAGCCGTGGGGGAGCAGAAATTACCGGGGAGCTGTTTTTT.

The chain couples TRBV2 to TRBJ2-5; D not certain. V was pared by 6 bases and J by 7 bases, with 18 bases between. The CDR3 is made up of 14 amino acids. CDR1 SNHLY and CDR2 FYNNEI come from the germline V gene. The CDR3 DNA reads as TGTGCCAGCAGCGTCTACCTCCGTCTTGGGACCCAGTACTTC. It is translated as CASSVYLRLGTQYF.

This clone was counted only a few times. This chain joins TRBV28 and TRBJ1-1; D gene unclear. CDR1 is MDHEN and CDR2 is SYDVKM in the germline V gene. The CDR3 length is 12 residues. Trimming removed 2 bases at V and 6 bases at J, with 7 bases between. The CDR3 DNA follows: TGTGCCAGCAGTTTAGGGGTCTCTGAAGCTTTCTTT. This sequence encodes CASSLGVSEAFF.

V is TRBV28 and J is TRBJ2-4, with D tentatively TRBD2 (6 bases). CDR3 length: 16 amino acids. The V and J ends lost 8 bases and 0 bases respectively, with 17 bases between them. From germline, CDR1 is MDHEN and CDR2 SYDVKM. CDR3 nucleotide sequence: TGTGCCAGCTTAACACAGCGGGCGTTAGCCAAAAACATTCAGTACTTC. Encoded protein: CASLTQRALAKNIQYF.

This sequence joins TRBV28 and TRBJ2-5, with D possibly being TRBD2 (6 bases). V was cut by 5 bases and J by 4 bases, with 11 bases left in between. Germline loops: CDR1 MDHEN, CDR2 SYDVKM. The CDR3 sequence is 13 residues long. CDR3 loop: CASSTGTPETQYF. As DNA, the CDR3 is TGTGCCAGCAGTACCGGGACTCCAGAGACCCAGTACTTC.

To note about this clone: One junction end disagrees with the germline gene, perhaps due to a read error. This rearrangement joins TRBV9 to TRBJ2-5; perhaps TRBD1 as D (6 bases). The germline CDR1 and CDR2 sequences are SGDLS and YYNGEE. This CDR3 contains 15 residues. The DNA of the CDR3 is TGTGCCAGCGGCGTAGGCAGGGGCAATGAAGAGACCCAGTACTTC. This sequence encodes CASGVGRGNEETQYF.

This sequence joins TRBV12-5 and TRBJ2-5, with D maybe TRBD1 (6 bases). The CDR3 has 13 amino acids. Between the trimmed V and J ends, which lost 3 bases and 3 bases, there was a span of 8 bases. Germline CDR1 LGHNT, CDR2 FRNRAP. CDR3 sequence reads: CASGFSGEETQYF. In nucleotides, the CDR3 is TGTGCTAGTGGTTTTTCAGGGGAAGAGACCCAGTACTTC.

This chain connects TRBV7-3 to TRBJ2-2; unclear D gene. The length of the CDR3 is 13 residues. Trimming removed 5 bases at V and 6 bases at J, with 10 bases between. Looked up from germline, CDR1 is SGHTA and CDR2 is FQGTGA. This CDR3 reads CASSLRPAGELFF. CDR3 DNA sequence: TGTGCCAGCAGCCTCCGTCCGGCCGGGGAGCTGTTTTTT.

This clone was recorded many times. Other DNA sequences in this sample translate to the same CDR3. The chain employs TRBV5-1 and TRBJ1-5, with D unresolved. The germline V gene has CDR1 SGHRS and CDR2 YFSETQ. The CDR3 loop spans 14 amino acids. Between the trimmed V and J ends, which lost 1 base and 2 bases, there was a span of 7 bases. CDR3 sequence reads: CASSLSGGNQPQHF. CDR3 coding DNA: TGCGCCAGCAGCTTGTCAGGAGGCAATCAGCCCCAGCATTTT.

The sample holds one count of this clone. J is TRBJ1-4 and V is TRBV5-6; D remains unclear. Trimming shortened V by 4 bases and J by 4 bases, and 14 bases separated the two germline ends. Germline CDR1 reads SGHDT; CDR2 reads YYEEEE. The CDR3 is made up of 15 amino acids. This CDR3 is CASSPGITINEKLFF. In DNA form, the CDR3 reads TGTGCCAGCAGCCCGGGGATCACCATTAATGAAAAACTGTTTTTT.

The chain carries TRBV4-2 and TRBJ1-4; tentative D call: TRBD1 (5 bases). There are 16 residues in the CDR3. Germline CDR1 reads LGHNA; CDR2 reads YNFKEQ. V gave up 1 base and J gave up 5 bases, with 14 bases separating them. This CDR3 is CASSQASKRGNEKLFF. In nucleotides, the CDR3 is TGTGCCAGCAGCCAAGCTTCGAAACGGGGCAATGAAAAACTGTTTTTT.